This T cell receptor (beta chain) was captured by sequencing in a study of Ad26.COV2.S vaccination and SARS-CoV-2 variants (dated by TCRdb to about 2021). In the study overall: Vaccine-arm donors came from COV1001, a multicentre, randomized, double-blind, placebo-controlled phase I-IIa trial of Ad26.COV2.S in healthy adults. TCRbeta repertoire sequencing was used to assess the specificity and breadth of SARS-CoV-2-reactive T cell receptors after Ad26.COV2.S vaccination. Trial participants were randomized into five groups of five: low-dose or high-dose Ad26.COV2.S given once or twice, or placebo on both occasions. A total of 32 samples were included in the TCR-sequenced set, comprising about 20 Ad26.COV2.S vaccine recipients, 5 placebo recipients and 8 SARS-CoV-2 convalescent individuals. Blinding of investigators to trial group allocation was maintained during experiments and outcome assessment. Ad26.COV2.S was given intramuscularly at 5x10^10 or 1x10^11 viral particles, as a single shot or as two shots 56 days apart. The investigation overall reported the following: Spike-specific TCR breadth was higher in Ad26.COV2.S recipients than in placebo recipients (P = 0.0014). It was noted by the authors that total T cell responses may have been underestimated by the TCR breadth and depth analyses. Vaccine and placebo recipients had comparable non-spike TCR breadth, which fits with the vaccine containing only spike. The study was not powered to compare responses between vaccine doses or regimens. Substantial breadth of spike-specific CD8+ and CD4+ T cell responses was reported after vaccination.

Counted from cysteine to phenylalanine, this CDR3 has 12 amino acids. The sequence is cut down to CDR3 DNA, 36 bases in frame from base 1. V ends up 8 bases short and J 7 bases short, with an unmatched junction base count of 2. The germline V gene encodes CDR1 MNHEY and CDR2 SVGAGI. TCRbeta CDR3 regions were sequenced with the immunoSEQ Assay. After extraction, genomic DNA underwent amplification by bias-controlled multiplex PCR, followed by high-throughput sequencing. On the authors' methods: To quantify the absolute abundance of every unique TCRbeta CDR3 region, sequences were collapsed and filtered. T cell fraction was estimated by normalizing TCRbeta template counts to usable DNA, with usable DNA measured through amplification of reference genes found in all nucleated cells. Repertoire TCRs were annotated as SARS-CoV-2-specific when V gene, CDR3 amino acid sequence and J gene were exactly matched to a known reactive TCR set. The reference SARS-CoV-2 TCR set was obtained from MIRA and was filtered for enrichment in COVID-19-positive ImmuneCODE repertoires, whereby public or cross-reactive TCRs were removed. Based on the MIRA antigens, annotated TCRs were further analysed at the level of specific ORF or position within ORF. Breadth was defined as the number of annotated unique rearrangements divided by the total number of unique productive rearrangements, and depth was defined as the summed frequency of the annotated unique rearrangements. Two-sided Wilcoxon rank-sum tests were used to compare TCR breadth between groups. TCRdb carries this immuneACCESS record with in-frame sequences only. Its versions omit some clonotypes, under half of them owing to an unresolved V gene in the studies checked, with the rest unexplained. Clonal size and the V and J genes are those of that table, whereas D and trimming came from the DNA. The sample has fewer than 900,000 clones on record, roughly 90% of them singletons. The top ten constitute roughly 1.5% of the sample.

With respect to this clone: The antigen it binds to is not known. The input lacks base qualities; no much larger clone sits a single base away.

The treatment or condition label of this sample denotes: 15 to 20 received Ad26.COV2.S at low or high dose, single or two shots; roughly 5 received placebo; per-sample allocation not given. For vaccine and placebo recipients, the sequenced repertoires came from samples collected on day 63 after the first injection. In Cohort 1b, 25 adults aged 18-55 years were enrolled at a single site in Boston, USA, between 29 July and 7 August 2020. Ad26.COV2.S consisted of a replication-incompetent adenovirus type 26 vector by which a prefusion-stabilized SARS-CoV-2 spike protein from the original Wuhan strain was expressed.

Specimen: peripheral blood, collected in a trial of Ad26.COV2.S vaccine versus placebo. This clonotype originated in a person aged 18-60 years who received the Ad26.COV2.S COVID-19 vaccine or a placebo. The V gene is TRBV6-5 and the J gene is TRBJ2-3; 11 central bases correspond to TRBD1. The CDR3 protein sequence reads: CASRTGGNTQYF. Read as DNA, the sequence is TGTGCCAGCCGGACAGGGGGCAATACGCAGTATTTT.